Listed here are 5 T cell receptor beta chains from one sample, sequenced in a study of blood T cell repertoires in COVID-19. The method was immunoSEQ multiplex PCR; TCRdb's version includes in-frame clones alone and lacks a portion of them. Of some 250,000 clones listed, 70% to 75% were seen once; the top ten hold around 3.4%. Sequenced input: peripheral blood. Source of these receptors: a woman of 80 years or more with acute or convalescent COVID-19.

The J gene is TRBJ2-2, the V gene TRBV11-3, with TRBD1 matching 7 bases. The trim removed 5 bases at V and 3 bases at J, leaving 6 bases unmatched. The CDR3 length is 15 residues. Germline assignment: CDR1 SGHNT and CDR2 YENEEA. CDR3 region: CASSVAGGYTGELFF. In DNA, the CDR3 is TGTGCCAGCAGCGTTGCAGGGGGTTACACCGGGGAGCTGTTTTTT.

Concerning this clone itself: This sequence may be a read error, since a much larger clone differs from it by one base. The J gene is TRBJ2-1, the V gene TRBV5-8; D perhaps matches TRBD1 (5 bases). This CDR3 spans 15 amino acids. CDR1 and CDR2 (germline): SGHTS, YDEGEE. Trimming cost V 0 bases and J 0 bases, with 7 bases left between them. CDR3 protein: CASSLGQSSYNEQFF. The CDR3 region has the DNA TGTGCCAGCAGCTTGGGACAGAGCTCCTACAATGAGCAGTTCTTC. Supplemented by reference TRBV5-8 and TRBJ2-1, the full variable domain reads EAGVTQSPTHLIKTRGQQATLRCSPISGHTSVYWYQQALGLGLQFLLWYDEGEERNRGNFPPRFSGRQFPNYSSELNVNALELEDSALYLCASSLGQSSYNEQFFGPGTRLTVL.

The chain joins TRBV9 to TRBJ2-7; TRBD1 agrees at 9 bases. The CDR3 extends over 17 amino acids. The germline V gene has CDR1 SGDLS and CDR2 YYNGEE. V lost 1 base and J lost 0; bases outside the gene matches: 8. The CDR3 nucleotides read TGTGCCAGCAGCGTAAGCGCTGGGACAGGGTACTCCTACGAGCAGTACTTC. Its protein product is CASSVSAGTGYSYEQYF.

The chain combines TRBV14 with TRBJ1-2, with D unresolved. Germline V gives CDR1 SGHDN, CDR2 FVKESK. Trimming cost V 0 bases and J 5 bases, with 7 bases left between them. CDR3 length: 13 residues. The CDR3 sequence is CASSQDLQYGYTF. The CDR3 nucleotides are TGTGCCAGCAGCCAAGATCTTCAGTATGGCTACACCTTC.

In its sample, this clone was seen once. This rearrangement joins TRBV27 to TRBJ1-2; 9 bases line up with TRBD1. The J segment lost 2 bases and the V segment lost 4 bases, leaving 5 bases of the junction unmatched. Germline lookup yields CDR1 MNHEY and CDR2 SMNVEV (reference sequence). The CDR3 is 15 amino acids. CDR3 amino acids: CASSWGQGRNYGYTF. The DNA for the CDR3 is TGTGCCAGCAGTTGGGGACAGGGCCGCAACTATGGCTACACCTTC.